Here is one T cell receptor (beta chain) with its context. Its antigen is currently unknown. The sample belongs to a study of glioma-infiltrating T cells. The CDR3 covers 14 residues. Trimming took 4 bases from V and 1 from J; bases not matched to a gene: 6. Germline V gene lookup returns CDR1 GTSNPN and CDR2 SVGIG (reference sequence). TCR alpha and beta CDR3 regions were amplified from RNA using iRepertoire nested multiplex PCR. Input was roughly 100-450 ng of tissue mRNA or PBMC total RNA. TCRdb itself ran the multiplex PCR reads through MiXCR, one entry per CDR3 protein. The sample lists approximately 110,000 distinct CDR3 sequences; roughly 24% were seen once. Whole-study findings and limits: Only very few CDR3 sequences appeared in both tissue and blood. Above-expected tissue-blood divergence occurred in all gliomas, most in low-grade ones.

The receptor's source is a human donor with low-grade glioma or glioblastoma, undergoing nonglioma brain surgery, or in good health (not recorded which). Sequences were obtained from glioma tissue, nonneoplastic brain tissue, or PBMCs (not recorded which). V gene TRBV30 combines with J gene TRBJ1-1; 7 nucleotides agree with TRBD1. In DNA form, the CDR3 reads TGTGCCTGGAACTGGGACAGCCAGAACACTGAAGCTTTCTTT. It is translated as CAWNWDSQNTEAFF. Full variable domain (remainder filled in from reference TRBV30 and TRBJ1-1): SQTIHQWPATLVQPVGSPLSLECTVEGTSNPNLYWYRQAAGRGLQLLFYSVGIGQISSEVPQNLSASRPQDRQFILSSKKLLLSDSGFYLCAWNWDSQNTEAFFGQGTRLTVV.